The 4 T cell receptor beta chains below were found in one sample sequenced in a study of control samples from healthy donors and cancer patients. The table came from immunoSEQ multiplex PCR; TCRdb's copy has only in-frame clones and leaves some out. The table shows about 70,000 clones, with 84% occurring only once. What was sequenced was blood. The receptors stem from a man aged 50 to 60 in good health.

V usage is TRBV19 and J usage is TRBJ1-3; the D gene is possibly TRBD1 (6 bases). This CDR3 is built from 14 residues. Trimming stripped 5 bases from V and 3 bases from J, with 11 bases between. Germline CDR1 LNHDA, CDR2 SQIVND (reference sequence). CDR3 amino acids: CASSGGAGGNTIYF. CDR3 DNA sequence: TGTGCCAGTAGTGGGGGCGCGGGTGGAAACACCATATATTTT.

The CDR3 spells CASRETRVNTEAFF. Written as DNA, the CDR3 is TGTGCCAGCAGGGAGACAAGGGTGAACACTGAAGCTTTCTTT. The chain employs TRBV6-5 and TRBJ1-1; D call uncertain. CDR1 MNHEY and CDR2 SVGAGI come from the germline V gene. This CDR3 spans 14 amino acids. Trimming took 6 bases from V and 0 from J, leaving 11 bases between them.

V usage is TRBV25-1 and J usage is TRBJ1-2; D unresolved. The CDR3 spans 11 residues. Germline CDR1 and CDR2: MGHDK and SYGVNS. Trimming pared 6 bases from V and 8 bases from J, leaving 10 bases between. CDR3: CASSRGSGYTF. The CDR3 DNA sequence: TGTGCCAGCAGCCGAGGGTCGGGCTACACCTTC.

This chain uses TRBV4-3 with TRBJ2-3; weak D call: TRBD2 (6 bases). Deletions cut 2 bases from V and 3 bases from J, with 12 bases between. Per germline, CDR1 LGHNA and CDR2 YSLEER. This CDR3 region has 15 residues. The CDR3 bases are TGCGCCAGCAGCCAACCCGGGGGTCTTACAGATACGCAGTATTTT. Its protein is CASSQPGGLTDTQYF.